The following is a T cell receptor beta chain sequence with its context. Antigen: not known. Preparation of the TCRbeta library used unique molecular identifiers. One entry per CDR3 protein results from TCRdb running MiXCR on the PCR reads. Counted here are about 580,000 distinct CDR3 sequences, more than 20% occurring once; the ten biggest clones make up 30% to 45%. This entry comes from a study of T-cell reconstitution after alpha-beta-depleted transplantation in children. Findings and limits, study-wide: Fresh T-cell production supplied most of the T-cell counts and diversity seen one year after transplant.

The specimen was PBMCs, collected before TCRalphabeta/CD19-depleted stem cell transplant. The receptor was isolated from a boy in the first two years of life with Wiskott-Aldrich syndrome, due to receive a stem cell transplant.

CDR3 region: CSVEGLGVGKNIQYF. The DNA of the CDR3 is TGCAGCGTTGAAGGGTTAGGAGTAGGCAAAAACATTCAGTACTTC. The V and J genes are TRBV29-1 and TRBJ2-4; D is uncertain. Germline V lookup: CDR1 SQVTM, CDR2 ANQGSEA. V dropped 1 base and J dropped 3 bases, with 13 bases sitting between them. The CDR3 extends over 15 amino acids.